This is a list of T cell receptor beta chains from one sample in a study of OX40 agonist ivuxolimab in advanced cancers. Here immunoSEQ multiplex PCR was the method, and the copy in TCRdb shows in-frame clones only, minus some. In the table there are fewer than 45,000 clones, around 90% of which are singletons. Sequencing was performed on CD4+ or CD8+ T cells sorted from blood, taken in a trial of the OX40 agonist ivuxolimab. The origin of the receptors is an adult with an advanced solid tumor such as melanoma, head and neck, liver or kidney cancer. CDR3s include the opening cysteine and the closing phenylalanine or tryptophan. Fields, in order: clone size, J gene, D gene, V gene, CDR3 protein, CDR3 DNA. The D gene is left open where the match is weak. Not all rows give a size; the values are once, few, many and, for expanded clones, a class.

>-|TRBJ1-1|-|TRBV10-3
CAISERGNTEAFF
TGTGCCATCAGTGAGAGGGGCAACACTGAAGCTTTCTTT
>-|TRBJ2-7|TRBD1|TRBV28
CASSLVPGQGQF
TGTGCCAGCAGTTTAGTTCCAGGACAGGGGCAATTC
>-|TRBJ2-3|TRBD2|TRBV18
CASSPPTSGSSDTQYF
TGTGCCAGCTCACCACCGACTAGCGGGAGTTCAGATACGCAGTATTTT
>-|TRBJ1-4|-|TRBV10-3
CAISESAFTTNEKLFF
TGTGCCATCAGTGAGAGTGCATTCACAACTAATGAAAAACTGTTTTTT
>-|TRBJ1-5|-|TRBV28
CASSLGGINSNQPQHF
TGTGCCAGCAGTTTAGGGGGGATTAATAGCAATCAGCCCCAGCATTTT
>-|TRBJ1-5|-|TRBV5-1
CASSPGTSGEPQHF
TGCGCCAGCAGCCCCGGGACATCGGGGGAGCCCCAGCATTTT
>-|TRBJ1-5|TRBD1|TRBV28
CASSSPLRQGVNQPQHF
TGTGCCAGCAGCTCCCCCCTCCGGCAGGGGGTAAATCAGCCCCAGCATTTT
>-|TRBJ2-3|TRBD2|TRBV9
CASSVAVAGLTDTQYF
TGTGCCAGCAGCGTAGCGGTAGCGGGCCTCACAGATACGCAGTATTTT
>-|TRBJ2-3|-|TRBV2
CASNLSGGLVRTDTQYF
TGTGCCAGCAACCTCTCAGGGGGGTTAGTGAGGACAGATACGCAGTATTTT
>-|TRBJ2-1|-|TRBV6-1
CASSELGWDEQFF
TGTGCCAGCAGTGAACTAGGGTGGGATGAGCAGTTCTTC
>-|TRBJ2-3|-|TRBV18
CASSPLKGSSSDTQYF
TGTGCCAGCTCACCGCTGAAAGGTTCTAGCTCAGATACGCAGTATTTT
>-|TRBJ2-4|-|TRBV5-4
CASSLDRKNIQYF
TGTGCCAGCAGCTTGGATCGAAAAAACATTCAGTACTTC
>few|TRBJ2-7|TRBD2|TRBV2
CASSDRGRSYEQYF
TGTGCCAGCAGTGATCGCGGGAGGTCCTACGAGCAGTACTTC
>-|TRBJ1-6|-|TRBV6-6
CASTPPGDELALHF
TGTGCCAGCACCCCTCCGGGGGATGAATTGGCCCTCCACTTT
>-|TRBJ1-1|-|TRBV29-1
CSVGGRDEAFF
TGCAGCGTTGGAGGGAGGGATGAAGCTTTCTTT
>-|TRBJ1-1|TRBD1|TRBV30
CAWIPGGWNTEAFF
TGTGCCTGGATCCCAGGGGGCTGGAACACTGAAGCTTTCTTT
>once|TRBJ2-2|TRBD2|TRBV9
CASSVDPAGGFGELFF
TGTGCCAGCAGCGTAGATCCAGCGGGAGGGTTCGGGGAGCTGTTTTTT
>-|TRBJ1-6|-|TRBV6-4
CASSAGSYNSPLHF
TGTGCCAGCAGTGCGGGCTCCTATAATTCACCCCTCCACTTT
>once|TRBJ2-5|-|TRBV5-6
CASSFSGAGETQYF
TGTGCCAGCAGCTTCAGTGGGGCGGGAGAGACCCAGTACTTC
>-|TRBJ2-5|TRBD2|TRBV9
CASSVAPTSLAGQETQYF
TGTGCCAGCAGCGTAGCTCCCACCTCACTAGCGGGGCAAGAGACCCAGTACTTC
>-|TRBJ1-1|-|TRBV29-1
CSVPLGRRAFF
TGCAGCGTTCCACTGGGGAGGCGAGCTTTCTTT
>-|TRBJ1-5|TRBD1|TRBV9
CASSAGTGSRQPQHF
TGTGCCAGCAGCGCCGGGACAGGGAGCCGGCAGCCCCAGCATTTT
>-|TRBJ2-1|TRBD2|TRBV5-4
CASSLASGTYNEQFF
TGTGCCAGCAGCTTGGCTAGCGGCACCTACAATGAGCAGTTCTTC
>-|TRBJ2-7|TRBD1|TRBV6-4
CASSPTGGGYEQYF
TGTGCCAGCAGTCCGACAGGGGGAGGATACGAGCAGTACTTC
>-|TRBJ2-3|-|TRBV9
CASSEDMRADTQYF
TGTGCCAGCAGCGAAGACATGAGGGCAGATACGCAGTATTTT
>-|TRBJ2-6|-|TRBV5-5
CASSLSSGANVLTF
TGTGCCAGCAGCTTGTCCTCTGGGGCCAACGTCCTGACTTTC
>-|TRBJ1-4|-|TRBV7-9
CASSSPRERATNEKLFF
TGTGCCAGCAGCTCACCCAGGGAGCGGGCAACTAATGAAAAACTGTTTTTT
>-|TRBJ1-1|TRBD1|TRBV28
CASSGQGALNTEAFF
TGTGCCAGCAGTGGGCAGGGGGCCTTGAACACTGAAGCTTTCTTT
>-|TRBJ2-2|-|TRBV7-9
CASSLDTGELFF
TGTGCCAGCAGCTTAGACACCGGGGAGCTGTTTTTT
>-|TRBJ2-5|TRBD1|TRBV6-5
CASSYTRGQGETQYF
TGTGCCAGCAGTTATACCAGGGGGCAGGGGGAGACCCAGTACTTC
>-|TRBJ1-1|TRBD1|TRBV6-1
CASERNRGSTEAFF
TGTGCCAGCGAAAGAAACAGGGGGAGCACTGAAGCTTTCTTT
>-|TRBJ1-3|-|TRBV2
CASRAGEAGNTIYF
TGTGCCAGCAGAGCAGGGGAAGCTGGAAACACCATATATTTT
>-|TRBJ2-2|-|TRBV6-6
CASSYTGMNTGELFF
TGTGCCAGCAGTTACACAGGGATGAACACCGGGGAGCTGTTTTTT
>-|TRBJ2-1|TRBD2|TRBV5-1
CASSLVAGGSSYNEQFF
TGCGCCAGCAGCCTGGTAGCGGGAGGGAGCTCCTACAATGAGCAGTTCTTC
>-|TRBJ2-3|TRBD2|TRBV5-1
CASSLGLAGYSDTQYF
TGCGCCAGCAGCTTGGGTCTAGCGGGTTATTCAGATACGCAGTATTTT
>-|TRBJ2-7|-|TRBV27
CASRQNGGDEQYF
TGTGCCAGCAGACAAAATGGGGGAGACGAGCAGTACTTC
>medium-sized|TRBJ2-5|-|TRBV2
CASRTEGTQYF
TGTGCCAGCAGGACGGAGGGGACCCAGTACTTC
>-|TRBJ2-7|-|TRBV5-1
CASSLAVQNRDYEQYF
TGCGCCAGCAGCTTGGCAGTACAGAATCGGGACTACGAGCAGTACTTC
>-|TRBJ2-1|-|TRBV19
CASRSPGLSYNEQFF
TGTGCCAGTAGATCACCGGGTTTATCCTACAATGAGCAGTTCTTC
>few|TRBJ2-3|-|TRBV5-1
CASSPSVADTQYF
TGCGCCAGCAGCCCTTCGGTAGCAGATACGCAGTATTTT
>-|TRBJ2-3|-|TRBV5-5
CASSRSGLRADTQYF
TGTGCCAGCAGCCGGTCCGGACTTAGAGCAGATACGCAGTATTTT
>-|TRBJ1-4|-|TRBV28
CASSSPGGKLFF
TGTGCCAGCAGTTCCCCCGGAGGAAAACTGTTTTTT
>-|TRBJ1-3|-|TRBV28
CASNKGGGLTSGNTIYF
TGTGCCAGCAATAAGGGGGGCGGACTTACCTCTGGAAACACCATATATTTT
>-|TRBJ2-3|TRBD2|TRBV7-3
CASSLTGGSADTQYF
TGTGCCAGCAGCTTAACTGGCGGGAGTGCAGATACGCAGTATTTT
>-|TRBJ2-2|-|TRBV28
CASSLTQGMAGELFF
TGTGCCAGCAGTTTAACGCAGGGAATGGCCGGGGAGCTGTTTTTT
>-|TRBJ2-2|-|TRBV7-9
CASSRTGPGELFF
TGTGCCAGCAGCCGGACGGGCCCTGGAGAGCTGTTTTTT
>-|TRBJ2-1|TRBD1|TRBV5-8
CASTTGTGSNNEQFF
TGTGCCAGCACCACCGGGACAGGGTCAAACAATGAGCAGTTCTTC
>-|TRBJ2-1|TRBD2|TRBV9
CASSVTSLAGEQFF
TGTGCCAGCAGCGTAACCTCTCTAGCGGGAGAACAGTTCTTC
>-|TRBJ2-1|TRBD2|TRBV2
CASSVRLAGDEQFF
TGTGCCAGCAGTGTCCGACTAGCGGGGGACGAGCAGTTCTTC
>-|TRBJ2-1|TRBD2|TRBV5-1
CASSLGGSGSGSYNEQFF
TGCGCCAGCAGCCTTGGGGGTAGCGGGTCGGGCTCCTACAATGAGCAGTTCTTC
>-|TRBJ2-3|-|TRBV19
CASTPAPGSEGQYF
TGTGCCAGTACTCCCGCTCCGGGGTCTGAGGGGCAGTATTTT
>-|TRBJ2-7|TRBD2|TRBV6-1
CASSDGGGWTYEQYF
TGTGCCAGCAGTGATGGGGGGGGTTGGACCTACGAGCAGTACTTC
>-|TRBJ2-4|TRBD1|TRBV2
CASSERKGGQGANIQYF
TGTGCCAGCAGTGAACGAAAGGGGGGACAGGGGGCGAACATTCAGTACTTC